These 25 T cell receptor beta chains originate from one sample sequenced in a study of blood T cells in healthy people across ages. Primed by a sample-barcoded 5' primer and a J-beta primer mix, a second PCR proceeded for roughly 7 to 12 cycles. TCRdb fed the 5' RACE reads into MiXCR, producing one record per CDR3 protein. The profile shows hundreds of thousands of distinct CDR3 sequences, under 45% of them singletons. The sequencing input was blood. These receptors all stem from a man aged 55 to 69 in good health.

The chain joins TRBV2 to TRBJ1-4, with D maybe TRBD1 (5 bases). The germline CDR1 and CDR2 sequences are SNHLY and FYNNEI. The CDR3 is made up of 16 amino acids. V lost 6 bases, J lost 8 bases, and 22 bases lay in between. DNA for the CDR3: TGTGCCAGCAGAGATCCGGGACTCTCTCGAGGAGAAAAACTGTTTTTT. This codes for CASRDPGLSRGEKLFF.

V gene TRBV7-2 combines with J gene TRBJ1-2, with 7 bases aligning to TRBD1. V was pared by 5 bases and J by 5 bases, with 8 bases of the junction left unmatched. CDR1 and CDR2 (germline): SGHTA, FQGNSA. This CDR3 has 14 residues. The CDR3 protein is CASSRGGTAYGYTF. In DNA form, the CDR3 reads TGTGCCAGCAGCCGAGGAGGGACAGCTTATGGCTACACCTTC.

For the CDR3, the DNA is TGTGCCAGCAGGCCCCGGAGAATTGACACAGATACGCAGTATTTT. Protein sequence: CASRPRRIDTDTQYF. J is TRBJ2-3 and V is TRBV7-2; D is unresolved. CDR3 length: 15 residues. Trimming left V 6 bases short and J 2 bases short, with 15 bases between. Looked up from germline, CDR1 is SGHTA and CDR2 is FQGNSA.

V gene TRBV2 combines with J gene TRBJ2-7, with 9 bases that match TRBD2. V shed 7 bases, J shed 2 bases, and the junction held 6 bases outside the gene matches. CDR3 size: 14 residues. Per germline, CDR1 SNHLY and CDR2 FYNNEI. Here the CDR3 DNA reads TGTGCCAGCATTAAGGCTAGCGGGACCTACGAGCAGTACTTC. Amino acid sequence: CASIKASGTYEQYF.

The V and J genes are TRBV4-3 and TRBJ2-1; 7 bases map to TRBD2. J gave up 9 bases and V 1 base, and 6 bases lay outside the gene matches. The CDR3 consists of 14 residues. Germline assignment: CDR1 LGHNA and CDR2 YSLEER. The CDR3 protein is CASSQGGASGEQFF. CDR3 in DNA: TGCGCCAGCAGCCAAGGAGGGGCTAGCGGTGAGCAGTTCTTC.

This chain connects TRBV27 to TRBJ2-4, with TRBD2 matching 9 bases. With the DNA end fitting TRBJ2-7 better, the J assignment may be wrong. Germline assignment: CDR1 MNHEY and CDR2 SMNVEV (reference sequence). The CDR3 is made up of 15 amino acids. The chain's CDR3 is CASSPLAGYRYEQYF. The CDR3 DNA sequence: TGTGCCAGCAGTCCCCTAGCGGGGTATCGGTACGAGCAGTACTTC.

V is TRBV7-2 and J is TRBJ2-2, with D perhaps matching TRBD1 (6 bases). This CDR3 comprises 15 residues. V lost 2 bases, J lost 2 bases, and 9 bases lay in between. Germline V gene data show CDR1 as SGHTA and CDR2 as FQGNSA. In DNA form, the CDR3 reads TGTGCCAGCAGCTTAACCGGGACAAACACCGGGGAGCTGTTTTTT. It is translated as CASSLTGTNTGELFF.

V and J are TRBV6-1 and TRBJ2-5; D is undetermined. The CDR3 loop spans 14 amino acids. Germline V gene sequence: CDR1 MNHNS, CDR2 SASEGT. Trimming stripped 1 base from V and 5 bases from J, with 11 bases between. CDR3 DNA sequence: TGTGCCAGCAGTGAAGATAGGGTGGTCGAGACCCAGTACTTC. It specifies CASSEDRVVETQYF.

The chain carries TRBV7-2 and TRBJ2-1, with 7 bases fitting TRBD2. The CDR3 runs to 12 residues. CDR1 is SGHTA, CDR2 FQGNSA, per germline. The V and J ends lost 5 bases and 5 bases, in that order; junction bases with no gene match: 0. The CDR3 nucleotides are TGTGCCAGCAGCGCGGGGGACAATGAGCAGTTCTTC. Protein sequence: CASSAGDNEQFF.

This chain's CDR3 is CASRGWTSGEAGELFF. As DNA, the CDR3 is TGTGCCAGCAGGGGATGGACTAGCGGGGAGGCCGGGGAGCTGTTTTTT. The chain employs TRBV6-2 or TRBV6-3 and TRBJ2-2; 12 nucleotides match TRBD2. The CDR3 totals 16 residues. Germline lookup yields CDR1 MNHEY and CDR2 SVGEGT. Trimming at V came to 6 bases and at J to 6 bases, leaving 8 bases not matched to a gene.

The rearrangement links TRBV2 to TRBJ2-7; D possibly corresponds to TRBD1 (6 bases). CDR1 SNHLY and CDR2 FYNNEI come from the germline V gene. CDR3 size: 13 residues. V was shortened by 8 bases and J by 0 bases, with 11 bases between the two germline ends. The chain's CDR3 is CASLGDTSYEQYF. The CDR3 DNA reads as TGTGCCAGCTTAGGGGACACCTCCTACGAGCAGTACTTC. Based on the CDR3 plus reference TRBV2 and TRBJ2-7, the full variable domain is EPEVTQTPSHQVTQMGQEVILRCVPISNHLYFYWYRQILGQKVEFLVSFYNNEISEKSEIFDDQFSVERPDGSNFTLKIRSTKLEDSAMYFCASLGDTSYEQYFGPGTRLTVT.

In its sample, this clonotype was seen a few times. This chain joins TRBV5-1 and TRBJ2-7; maybe TRBD1 (5 bases). Germline V gene sequence: CDR1 SGHRS, CDR2 YFSETQ. The CDR3 loop spans 14 amino acids. The ends were cut back, 6 bases at V and 4 bases at J, with 17 bases in the middle. CDR3 sequence: CASTWGTMSYEQYF. In DNA, the CDR3 is TGCGCCAGCACCTGGGGCACTATGTCGTACGAGCAGTACTTC.

Of note for this clonotype: One end of the junction is discordant with germline, which a read error may explain. The CDR3 DNA follows: TGTGTCAGTAGTACAGGGGGCGCGGTCCAAGAGACCCAGTACTTC. Translating gives CVSSTGGAVQETQYF. The gene calls are TRBV19 and TRBJ2-5; 9 bases fit TRBD1. Germline-derived CDR1 and CDR2 are LNHDA and SQIVND (reference sequence). This CDR3 has 15 amino acids.

The chain combines TRBV20-1 with TRBJ1-1; D remains ambiguous. CDR3 size: 15 residues. The germline V gene has CDR1 DFQATT and CDR2 SNEGSKA (reference sequence). V was shortened by 3 bases and J by 0 bases, with 14 bases between the two germline ends. The CDR3 here is CSARKDTGVNTEAFF. The CDR3 DNA sequence: TGCAGTGCTAGGAAGGATACCGGGGTGAACACTGAAGCTTTCTTT.

This clonotype turned up a few times. CDR3 sequence reads: CASSSRRDTNNEQFF. CDR3 nucleotides: TGTGCCAGCAGCTCCCGGCGAGACACTAACAATGAGCAGTTCTTC. The rearrangement joins TRBV11-1 to TRBJ2-1, with D unclear. Looked up from germline, CDR1 is SGHAT and CDR2 is FQDESV (reference sequence). CDR3 size: 15 residues. Trimming left V 4 bases short and J 5 bases short, with 15 bases between.

This clonotype was observed a few times. The chain recombines TRBV28 with TRBJ2-6; TRBD1 is a possible D gene (5 bases). Germline CDR1 is MDHEN and CDR2 is SYDVKM. CDR3 length equals 16 residues. V was cut by 6 bases and J by 2 bases, with 14 bases left in between. Here the CDR3 reads CASRPFARAGANVLTF. In DNA form, the CDR3 reads TGTGCCAGCAGACCCTTTGCCAGGGCTGGGGCCAACGTCCTGACTTTC.

The J gene is TRBJ2-1, the V gene TRBV6-6; 10 positions agree with TRBD2. Germline trimming cut 6 bases from V and 0 bases from J; bases unmatched to any gene: 5. The germline V gene encodes CDR1 MNHNY and CDR2 SVGAGI (reference sequence). This CDR3 has 16 residues. The CDR3 sequence: CASRTSGDSSYNEQFF. The DNA for the CDR3 is TGTGCCAGCAGAACTAGCGGGGACAGCTCCTACAATGAGCAGTTCTTC.

The rearrangement uses TRBV29-1 and TRBJ1-1; D is uncertain. This CDR3 spans 13 amino acids. Per the germline V gene, CDR1 is SQVTM and CDR2 is ANQGSEA. The V end was cut by 6 bases, the J end by 3 bases, with 14 bases between. The CDR3 nucleotides are TGCAGCGTCATGGGGTACCCGTACACTGAAGCTTTCTTT. Protein product: CSVMGYPYTEAFF.

The CDR3 is CASSLVAVAGNTIYF. The DNA of the CDR3 is TGTGCCAGCAGCTTAGTGGCAGTGGCTGGAAACACCATATATTTT. The chain links TRBV7-9 to TRBJ1-3; no firm D call. The CDR3 has 15 amino acids. Trimming took off 1 base at V and 2 bases at J, with 9 bases between the two ends. CDR1 is SEHNR and CDR2 is FQNEAQ in the germline V gene (reference sequence).

The V call is TRBV7-2, the J call TRBJ2-3, with 11 bases aligning to TRBD2. The germline gives CDR1 SGHTA, CDR2 FQGNSA. V was pared by 0 bases and J by 2 bases, with 7 bases of the junction left unmatched. The CDR3 runs 18 residues. The DNA for the CDR3 is TGTGCCAGCAGCTTAGCCTATAGCGGGGGGGTATTCACAGATACGCAGTATTTT. This translates into CASSLAYSGGVFTDTQYF.

J is TRBJ1-1 and V is TRBV4-2; D uncertain. In germline, CDR1 is LGHNA, CDR2 YNFKEQ. This CDR3 is built from 15 residues. V lost 0 bases to trimming and J lost 0 bases, with 8 bases between them. DNA of the CDR3: TGTGCCAGCAGCCAAGATGGCCATTTGAACACTGAAGCTTTCTTT. This gives the protein CASSQDGHLNTEAFF.

The chain uses TRBV15 and TRBJ2-3; no clear D. Trimming took 1 base from V and 8 from J, leaving 7 bases between them. The V gene's germline CDR1 is LNHNV and CDR2 YYDKDF (reference sequence). The CDR3 has 12 amino acids. This chain's CDR3 is CATSRGSPTQYF. The DNA of the CDR3 is TGTGCCACCAGCAGAGGATCTCCTACGCAGTATTTT.

At least ten counts were recorded for this clonotype. The rearrangement links TRBV29-1 to TRBJ2-1; 12 nucleotides line up with TRBD2. J gave up 10 bases and V 6 bases, and 10 bases lay outside the gene matches. This CDR3 has 14 residues. The germline V gene encodes CDR1 SQVTM and CDR2 ANQGSEA. CDR3: CSVGLAGRGREQFF. As DNA, the CDR3 is TGCAGCGTCGGACTAGCGGGGCGGGGTAGGGAGCAGTTCTTC.

The chain carries TRBV7-2 and TRBJ2-3; 16 bases fit TRBD2. The length of the CDR3 is 18 residues. Germline CDR1 and CDR2: SGHTA and FQGNSA. V lost 5 bases, J lost 5 bases, and 10 bases stayed unmatched. The CDR3 is CASSPPGLAGGKGDTQYF. CDR3 DNA sequence: TGTGCCAGCAGCCCACCGGGACTAGCGGGGGGGAAAGGAGATACGCAGTATTTT. The full variable domain, completed using reference TRBV7-2 and TRBJ2-3, is GAGVSQSPSNKVTEKGKDVELRCDPISGHTALYWYRQSLGQGLEFLIYFQGNSAPDKSGLPSDRFSAERTGGSVSTLTIQRTQQEDSAVYLCASSPPGLAGGKGDTQYFGPGTRLTVL.

This clonotype has a handful of counts. The rearrangement links TRBV29-1 to TRBJ2-3; 14 positions match TRBD2. The V gene end was trimmed by 7 bases and the J gene end by 3 bases; junction bases not matched to a gene: 6. Germline V gene data show CDR1 as SQVTM and CDR2 as ANQGSEA. The CDR3 length is 15 residues. CDR3 amino acids: CSARLAGGPTDTQYF. Written as DNA, the CDR3 is TGCAGCGCCCGACTAGCGGGGGGGCCGACAGATACGCAGTATTTT.